This TCR beta chain originates from a study of shared clonotypes between healthy human individuals. CDR1 and CDR2 (germline): MDHEN, SYDVKM. Trimming pared 5 bases from V and 2 bases from J, leaving 20 bases between. The CDR3 has 17 residues. Nashville, Tennessee was home to all donors, each a Caucasian adult. Assay execution took place at the deep level. Profiled with immunoSEQ multiplex PCR; TCRdb holds only in-frame clones, not every one. The sample holds 2.3 million or so clones, 85% to 95% seen once. The sample consisted of naive CD4+ T cells from PBMCs. Subset here: CD45RA+ positively selected. The chain uses TRBV28 and TRBJ2-3; possible D gene TRBD2, 6 bases. The TCR comes from a man younger than 30 in good health. Some clones in this sample may be carry-over from other donors' samples. The CDR3, as DNA: TGTGCCAGCAGTCCCCTCCGTAGGAGGGCGCCCACAGATACGCAGTATTTT. It translates to CASSPLRRRAPTDTQYF.